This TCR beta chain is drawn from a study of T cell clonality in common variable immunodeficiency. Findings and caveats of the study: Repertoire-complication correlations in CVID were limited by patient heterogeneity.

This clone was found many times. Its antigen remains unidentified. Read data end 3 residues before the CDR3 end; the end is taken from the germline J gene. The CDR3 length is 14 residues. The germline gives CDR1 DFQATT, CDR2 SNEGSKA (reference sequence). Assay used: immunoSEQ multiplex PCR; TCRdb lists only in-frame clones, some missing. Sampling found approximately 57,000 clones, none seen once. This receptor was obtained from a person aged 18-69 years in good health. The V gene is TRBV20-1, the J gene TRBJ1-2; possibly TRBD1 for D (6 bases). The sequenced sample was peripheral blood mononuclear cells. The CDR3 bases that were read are TGCAGTGCTGGGGGAATGAGCAGGGGTATAAGC. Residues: CSAGGMSRGIS. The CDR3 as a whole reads CSAGGMSRGISYTF.